This T cell receptor (beta chain) was observed in a study of naive and memory T cell subsets. Both TRBC1 and TRBC2 were covered by a beta constant-region primer of two equimolar oligonucleotides. Ligated cDNA was amplified by four rounds of PCR with nested alpha and beta constant-region primers and SP2. In TCRdb, the UMI-ligation and nested PCR reads were re-called with MiXCR into one record per CDR3 protein. Among over 100,000 distinct CDR3 sequences, approximately 15% were seen once, and the ten largest hold around 3%. A remark on this clonotype: Antigen unknown.

Broader study findings: Possibly reflecting memory cells re-expressing CD45RA, a few larger clonotypes occurred in naive repertoires, especially CD8.

Germline loops: CDR1 ENHRY, CDR2 SYGVKD. V lost 4 bases and J lost 1; bases outside the gene matches: 5. The CDR3 has 16 residues. V is TRBV10-3 and J is TRBJ2-2; 8 bases are shared with TRBD1. Sequencing was performed on naive CD8+ T cells from blood. The sequence was obtained from a human donor in good health. CDR3 DNA sequence: TGTGCCATCAGTGCCGAGGGACAGGAGAACACCGGGGAGCTGTTTTTT. Amino acids: CAISAEGQENTGELFF.